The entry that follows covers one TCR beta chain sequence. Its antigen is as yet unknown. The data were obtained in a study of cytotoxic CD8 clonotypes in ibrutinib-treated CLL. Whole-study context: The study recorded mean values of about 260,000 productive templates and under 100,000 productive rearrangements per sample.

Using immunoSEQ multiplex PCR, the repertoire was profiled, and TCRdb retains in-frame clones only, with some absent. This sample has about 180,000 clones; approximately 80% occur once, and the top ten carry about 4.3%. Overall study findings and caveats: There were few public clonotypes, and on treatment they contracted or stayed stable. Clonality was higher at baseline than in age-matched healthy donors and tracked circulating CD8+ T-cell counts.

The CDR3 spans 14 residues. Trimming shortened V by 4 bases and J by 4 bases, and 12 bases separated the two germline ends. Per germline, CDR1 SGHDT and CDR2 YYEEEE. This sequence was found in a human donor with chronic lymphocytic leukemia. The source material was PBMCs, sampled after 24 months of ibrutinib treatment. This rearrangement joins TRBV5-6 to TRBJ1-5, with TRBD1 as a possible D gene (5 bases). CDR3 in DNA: TGTGCCAGCAGCGCAGGGTCCTTTAATCAGCCCCAGCATTTT. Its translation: CASSAGSFNQPQHF.